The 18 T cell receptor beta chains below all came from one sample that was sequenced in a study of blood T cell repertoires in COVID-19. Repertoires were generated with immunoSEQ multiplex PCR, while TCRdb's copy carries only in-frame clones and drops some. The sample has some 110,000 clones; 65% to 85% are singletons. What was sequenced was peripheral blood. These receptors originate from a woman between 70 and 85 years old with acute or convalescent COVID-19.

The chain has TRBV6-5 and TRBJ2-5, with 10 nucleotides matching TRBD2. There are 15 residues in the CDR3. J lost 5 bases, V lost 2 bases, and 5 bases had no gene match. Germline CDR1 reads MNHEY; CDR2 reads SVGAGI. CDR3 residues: CASSYGLAVTETQYF. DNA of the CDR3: TGTGCCAGCAGTTACGGACTAGCGGTCACGGAGACCCAGTACTTC.

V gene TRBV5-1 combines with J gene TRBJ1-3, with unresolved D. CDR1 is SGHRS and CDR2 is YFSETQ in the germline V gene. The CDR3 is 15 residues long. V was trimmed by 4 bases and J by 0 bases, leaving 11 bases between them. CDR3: CASSRLAASGNTIYF. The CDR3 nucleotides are TGCGCCAGCAGCCGACTAGCGGCCTCTGGAAACACCATATATTTT.

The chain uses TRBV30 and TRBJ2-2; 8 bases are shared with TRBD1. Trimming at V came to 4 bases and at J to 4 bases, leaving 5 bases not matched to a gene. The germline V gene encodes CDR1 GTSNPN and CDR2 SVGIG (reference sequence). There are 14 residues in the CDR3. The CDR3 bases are TGTGCCTGGACTCCAGGGGGCGGCACCGGGGAGCTGTTTTTT. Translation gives CAWTPGGGTGELFF.

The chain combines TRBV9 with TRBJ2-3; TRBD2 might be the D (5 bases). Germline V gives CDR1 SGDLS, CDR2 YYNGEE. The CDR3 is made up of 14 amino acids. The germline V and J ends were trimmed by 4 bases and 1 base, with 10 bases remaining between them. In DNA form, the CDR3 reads TGTGCCAGCAGCCACGACGGGGGCACAGATACGCAGTATTTT. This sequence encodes CASSHDGGTDTQYF.

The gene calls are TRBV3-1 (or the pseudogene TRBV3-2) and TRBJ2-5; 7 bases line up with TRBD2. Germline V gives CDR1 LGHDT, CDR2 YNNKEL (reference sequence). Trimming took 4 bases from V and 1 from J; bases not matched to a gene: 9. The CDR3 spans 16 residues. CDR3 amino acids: CASSPTNSGGQETQYF. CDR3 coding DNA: TGTGCCAGCAGCCCAACAAACTCGGGGGGCCAAGAGACCCAGTACTTC.

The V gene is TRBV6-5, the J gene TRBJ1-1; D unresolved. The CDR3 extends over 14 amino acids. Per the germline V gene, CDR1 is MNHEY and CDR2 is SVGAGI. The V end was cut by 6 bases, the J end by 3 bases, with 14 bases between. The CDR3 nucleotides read TGTGCCAGCAGAGTCCGCCTGTCGGACACTGAAGCTTTCTTT. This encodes CASRVRLSDTEAFF.

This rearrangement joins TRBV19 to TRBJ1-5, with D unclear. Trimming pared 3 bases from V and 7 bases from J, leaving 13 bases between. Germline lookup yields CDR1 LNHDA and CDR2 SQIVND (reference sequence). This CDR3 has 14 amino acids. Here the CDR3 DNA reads TGTGCCAGTAGTATGGGAGGATCACAACAGCCCCAGCATTTT. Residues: CASSMGGSQQPQHF.

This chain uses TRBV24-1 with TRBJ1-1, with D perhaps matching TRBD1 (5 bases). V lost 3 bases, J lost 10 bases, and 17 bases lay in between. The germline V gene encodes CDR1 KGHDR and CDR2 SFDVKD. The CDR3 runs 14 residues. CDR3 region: CATSDGSGFSIAFF. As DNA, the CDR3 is TGTGCCACCAGTGATGGGTCAGGGTTTAGTATAGCTTTCTTT.

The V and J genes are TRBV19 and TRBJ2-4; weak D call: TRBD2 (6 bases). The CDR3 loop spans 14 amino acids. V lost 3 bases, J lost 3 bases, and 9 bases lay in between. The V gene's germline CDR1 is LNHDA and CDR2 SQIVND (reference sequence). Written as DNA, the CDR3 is TGTGCCAGTAGTATGAGGGGAGGCAAAAACATTCAGTACTTC. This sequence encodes CASSMRGGKNIQYF.

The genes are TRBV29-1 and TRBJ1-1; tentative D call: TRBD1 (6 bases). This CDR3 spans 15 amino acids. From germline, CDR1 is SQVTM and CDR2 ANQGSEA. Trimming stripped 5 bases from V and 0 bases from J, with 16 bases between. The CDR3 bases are TGCAGCGTTTTGGGGGCAGGAAGGATGAACACTGAAGCTTTCTTT. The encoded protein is CSVLGAGRMNTEAFF.

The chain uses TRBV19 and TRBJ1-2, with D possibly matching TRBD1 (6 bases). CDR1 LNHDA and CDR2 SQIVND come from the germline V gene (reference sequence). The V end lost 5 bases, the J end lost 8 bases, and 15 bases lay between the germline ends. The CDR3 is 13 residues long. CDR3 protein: CASSSARTEGYTF. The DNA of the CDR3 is TGTGCCAGTAGTTCCGCCCGGACAGAAGGCTACACCTTC.

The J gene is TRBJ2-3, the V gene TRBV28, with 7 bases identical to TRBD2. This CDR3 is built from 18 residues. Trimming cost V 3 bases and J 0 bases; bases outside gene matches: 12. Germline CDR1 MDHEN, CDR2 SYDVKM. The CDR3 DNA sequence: TGTGCCAGCAGTTTGGGGCGCGGTAGCGGGCCTAGCACAGATACGCAGTATTTT. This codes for CASSLGRGSGPSTDTQYF.

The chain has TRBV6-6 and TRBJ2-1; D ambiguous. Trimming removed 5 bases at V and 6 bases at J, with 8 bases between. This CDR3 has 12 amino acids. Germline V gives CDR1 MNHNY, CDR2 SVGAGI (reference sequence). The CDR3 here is CASSQPGNEQFF. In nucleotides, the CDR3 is TGTGCCAGCAGTCAACCGGGCAATGAGCAGTTCTTC.

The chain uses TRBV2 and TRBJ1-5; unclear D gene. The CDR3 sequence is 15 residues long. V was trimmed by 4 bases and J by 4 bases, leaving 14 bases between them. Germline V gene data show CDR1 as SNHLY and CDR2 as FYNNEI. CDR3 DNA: TGTGCCAGCAGTGCTCAGGCCCTAAGGAATCAGCCCCAGCATTTT. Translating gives CASSAQALRNQPQHF.

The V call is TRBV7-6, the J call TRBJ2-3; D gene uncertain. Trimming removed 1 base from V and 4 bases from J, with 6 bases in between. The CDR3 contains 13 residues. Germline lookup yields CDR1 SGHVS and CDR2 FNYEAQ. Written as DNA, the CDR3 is TGTGCCAGCAGCTTAGACTTGTCAGATACGCAGTATTTT. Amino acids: CASSLDLSDTQYF. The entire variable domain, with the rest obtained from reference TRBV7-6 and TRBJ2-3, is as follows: GAGVSQSPRYKVTKRGQDVALRCDPISGHVSLYWYRQALGQGPEFLTYFNYEAQQDKSGLPNDRFSAERPEGSISTLTIQRTEQRDSAMYRCASSLDLSDTQYFGPGTRLTVL.

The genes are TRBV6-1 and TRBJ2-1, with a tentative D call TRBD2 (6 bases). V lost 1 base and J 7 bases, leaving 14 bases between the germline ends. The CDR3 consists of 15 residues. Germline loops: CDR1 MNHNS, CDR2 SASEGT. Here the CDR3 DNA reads TGTGCCAGCAGTGAAGGGGCGGGATTTGCAAATGAGCAGTTCTTC. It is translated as CASSEGAGFANEQFF.

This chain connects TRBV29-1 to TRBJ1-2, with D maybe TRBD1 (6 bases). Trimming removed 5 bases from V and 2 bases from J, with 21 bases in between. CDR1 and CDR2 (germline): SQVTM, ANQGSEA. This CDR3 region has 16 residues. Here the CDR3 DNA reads TGCAGCGTTACAGGGAGGGAAACTGCGAACAACTATGGCTACACCTTC. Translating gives CSVTGRETANNYGYTF. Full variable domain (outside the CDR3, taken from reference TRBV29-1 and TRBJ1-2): SAVISQKPSRDICQRGTSLTIQCQVDSQVTMMFWYRQQPGQSLTLIATANQGSEATYESGFVIDKFPISRPNLTFSTLTVSNMSPEDSSIYLCSVTGRETANNYGYTFGSGTRLTVV.

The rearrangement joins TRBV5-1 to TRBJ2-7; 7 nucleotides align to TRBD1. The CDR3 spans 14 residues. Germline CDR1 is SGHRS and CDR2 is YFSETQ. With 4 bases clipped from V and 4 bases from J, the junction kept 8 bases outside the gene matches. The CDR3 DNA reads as TGCGCCAGCAGCCCCCGAACAGGGGAGTACGAGCAGTACTTC. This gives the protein CASSPRTGEYEQYF.